This T cell receptor (beta chain) is from a study of neurological immune-mediated disorders. Study-level points and caveats: None of the CDR3 amino acid sequences of expanded clones recurred across subjects, suggesting private repertoires in all groups.

Remarks on this clonotype: Antigen: not known. The junction departs from germline at one end; a sequencing error may be responsible.

Using its own MiXCR run on the 5' RACE reads, TCRdb lists one record per CDR3 protein. The sample holds about 74,000 distinct CDR3 sequences, less than 5.5% seen once. The unsorted libraries were generated from a total of 2 million PBMCs, which had been stored in RNAlater at -80 C. This CDR3 region has 14 residues. The clonotype comes from a man aged 18 to 29 with multiple sclerosis. The J gene is TRBJ1-4, the V gene TRBV12-3 or TRBV12-4, with D unresolved. The specimen was PBMCs. The DNA of the CDR3 is TGTGCCAGCAGTGTGACGGCACCTAATGACAAACTGTTTTTT. Translation: CASSVTAPNDKLFF.